This passage covers 32 T cell receptor beta chains from one sample sequenced in a study of T cell repertoires in cytomegalovirus infection. TCRdb fed the reads into MiXCR, producing one record per CDR3 protein. The table records about 460,000 distinct CDR3 sequences, about 10% of them present only once. The sample was PBMCs. The receptors shown here come from a human donor in good health (CMV status not recorded). Some clones in this sample may be carry-over from other donors' samples.

This clonotype was found many times. The chain joins TRBV28 to TRBJ2-3; TRBD2 agrees at 7 bases. J was trimmed by 4 bases and V by 10 bases; bases with no gene match: 11. This CDR3 spans 14 amino acids. CDR1 is MDHEN, CDR2 SYDVKM, per germline. The CDR3 DNA sequence: TGTGCCACCCTAGGACTAGGGTTGGCAGATACGCAGTATTTT. Protein product: CATLGLGLADTQYF.

This clonotype has a count of ten or more. V is TRBV6-5 and J is TRBJ2-7, with 10 bases lining up with TRBD1. V shed 6 bases and J 6 bases; nucleotides not matched to a gene: 17. CDR3 length: 17 amino acids. CDR1 and CDR2 (germline): MNHEY, SVGAGI. Here the CDR3 reads CASSETGGPPFTGEQYF. The CDR3 DNA follows: TGTGCCAGCAGCGAGACAGGGGGCCCACCGTTTACCGGCGAGCAGTACTTC.

The genes are TRBV29-1 and TRBJ1-1, with 8 bases aligning to TRBD1. Germline assignment: CDR1 SQVTM and CDR2 ANQGSEA. This CDR3 contains 14 residues. V gave up 4 bases and J gave up 1 base; unmatched junction bases: 5. The CDR3 DNA follows: TGCAGCGTTGGGGCAGGGGGCGCGAACACTGAAGCTTTCTTT. As protein: CSVGAGGANTEAFF.

This clonotype was seen at least ten times. The rearrangement uses TRBV28 and TRBJ2-5; 8 bases align to TRBD1. With V trimmed by 5 bases and J by 12 bases, 11 bases remained unmatched. This CDR3 contains 13 residues. Germline V CDR1 and CDR2: MDHEN, SYDVKM. This CDR3 is CASSRGTGAPKYF. In nucleotides, the CDR3 is TGTGCCAGCAGTCGGGGGACAGGCGCCCCCAAGTACTTC. Full variable domain (remainder filled in from reference TRBV28 and TRBJ2-5): DVKVTQSSRYLVKRTGEKVFLECVQDMDHENMFWYRQDPGLGLRLIYFSYDVKMKEKGDIPEGYSVSREKKERFSLILESASTNQTSMYLCASSRGTGAPKYFGPGTRLLVL.

This clonotype has only a few counts. V is TRBV2 and J is TRBJ2-1; a weak D match, TRBD2 (6 bases). Trimming pared 8 bases from V and 3 bases from J, leaving 14 bases between. The CDR3 is 14 residues long. The germline CDR1 and CDR2 sequences are SNHLY and FYNNEI. The CDR3 DNA reads TGTGCCAGCCACGGAGGGCCAGGCTACAATGAGCAGTTCTTC. It codes for CASHGGPGYNEQFF.

This clonotype came up a few times. Since a much larger clone is just one base distant, this may be a read error. The J gene is TRBJ2-1, the V gene TRBV12-3 or TRBV12-4; no reliable D call. Trimming took 6 bases from V and 4 from J, leaving 7 bases between them. This CDR3 spans 12 amino acids. The CDR3, as DNA: TGTGCCAGCAGCCAAAAATACAATGAGCAGTTCTTC. It translates to CASSQKYNEQFF.

This clonotype was seen at least ten times. CDR3 region: CASTYTGDTEAFF. CDR3 nucleotide sequence: TGTGCCAGCACCTACACAGGGGACACTGAAGCTTTCTTT. The chain has TRBV6-4 and TRBJ1-1, with TRBD1 identical over 7 bases. The CDR3 is made up of 13 amino acids. Losses at the gene ends were 7 bases for V and 3 bases for J; bases not matched to a gene: 5. Germline loops: CDR1 MRHNA, CDR2 SNTAGT.

The genes are TRBV19 and TRBJ2-5, with 12 nucleotides matching TRBD1. V lost 6 bases to trimming and J lost 5 bases; unmatched junction nucleotides: 10. CDR3 length: 16 residues. The germline CDR1 and CDR2 sequences are LNHDA and SQIVND (reference sequence). The CDR3: CASSRDRGLVGETQYF. For the CDR3, the DNA is TGTGCCAGTAGCCGGGACAGGGGGCTCGTGGGGGAGACCCAGTACTTC.

This clonotype came up many times. The chain is built from TRBV7-9 and TRBJ2-7; 13 bases are a match to TRBD2. Germline trimming cut 5 bases from V and 7 bases from J; bases unmatched to any gene: 5. CDR3 length: 14 residues. Germline CDR1 SEHNR, CDR2 FQNEAQ (reference sequence). DNA for the CDR3: TGTGCCAGCAGCCTAGGGACTAGCGGGGCTGAGCAGTACTTC. It encodes CASSLGTSGAEQYF.

This clonotype was observed a handful of times. The chain couples TRBV5-6 to TRBJ2-1; 11 bases line up with TRBD2. This CDR3 region has 18 residues. V gave up 1 base and J gave up 0 bases; unmatched junction bases: 6. Germline CDR1 SGHDT, CDR2 YYEEEE. The CDR3 region is CASSLLAGGPSSYNEQFF. The CDR3 DNA is TGTGCCAGCAGCTTGCTAGCGGGAGGCCCAAGCTCCTACAATGAGCAGTTCTTC.

This clonotype was counted many times. The CDR3 loop is CASSLKDRETGELFF. CDR3 DNA sequence: TGTGCCAGCAGCTTAAAGGACAGGGAAACCGGGGAGCTGTTTTTT. The V gene is TRBV5-4, the J gene TRBJ2-2; TRBD1 aligns across 8 bases. The CDR3 spans 15 residues. Per the germline V gene, CDR1 is SGHNT and CDR2 is YYREEE (reference sequence). Trimming at V came to 2 bases and at J to 5 bases, leaving 5 bases not matched to a gene.

V and J are TRBV11-3 and TRBJ2-1; D is unresolved. Germline values: CDR1 SGHNT, CDR2 YENEEA. The CDR3 is made up of 13 amino acids. Trimming took 5 bases from V and 8 from J, leaving 13 bases between them. CDR3 region: CASSLRESDEQFF. The CDR3 bases are TGTGCCAGCAGCCTACGTGAGTCCGATGAGCAGTTCTTC.

This clonotype appeared many times. This sequence joins TRBV11-2 and TRBJ2-1, with 10 bases identical to TRBD1. The germline V gene has CDR1 SGHAT and CDR2 FQNNGV. J was trimmed by 6 bases and V by 5 bases; bases with no gene match: 1. This CDR3 region has 13 residues. The CDR3 nucleotides are TGTGCCAGCAGCGGACAGGGGGTCAATGAGCAGTTCTTC. This encodes CASSGQGVNEQFF.

Turning to this clonotype: With a much larger clone just one base away, this may be a read error. V and J are TRBV7-8 and TRBJ1-5; 8 positions agree with TRBD1. Trimming took 6 bases from V and 1 from J; bases not matched to a gene: 8. There are 16 residues in the CDR3. Germline V gene lookup returns CDR1 SGHVS and CDR2 FQNEAQ. The CDR3 DNA reads TGTGCCAGCAGGAAGAACAGGGGGACGAGCAATCAGCCCCAGCATTTT. This encodes CASRKNRGTSNQPQHF.

The V call is TRBV20-1, the J call TRBJ2-1, with 9 bases aligning to TRBD2. The CDR3 is made up of 15 amino acids. CDR1 is DFQATT and CDR2 is SNEGSKA in the germline V gene (reference sequence). After removal of 2 bases from V and 2 bases from J, the junction contained 4 bases not matched to a gene. The CDR3: CSARIGGRAYNEQFF. The CDR3 DNA reads TGCAGTGCTAGAATTGGCGGGAGGGCCTACAATGAGCAGTTCTTC.

This clonotype was counted ten times or more. The V and J genes are TRBV19 and TRBJ1-2; a possible D gene is TRBD1 (6 bases). In germline, CDR1 is LNHDA, CDR2 SQIVND (reference sequence). The CDR3 loop spans 14 amino acids. Trimming left V 5 bases short and J 4 bases short, with 14 bases between. The CDR3 spells CASSLGAGTYGYTF. In DNA form, the CDR3 reads TGTGCCAGTAGTCTGGGGGCAGGGACCTATGGCTACACCTTC.

This clonotype was observed many times. The CDR3 DNA sequence: TGTGCCAGCAGCCCAGAGGGGTGGACTGAAGCTTTCTTT. Translated, it gives CASSPEGWTEAFF. V and J are TRBV14 and TRBJ1-1, with D maybe TRBD1 (5 bases). The V and J ends lost 4 bases and 5 bases respectively, with 11 bases between them. The CDR3 runs to 13 residues. CDR1 and CDR2 (germline): SGHDN, FVKESK.

In its sample, this clonotype was seen many times. The chain couples TRBV7-3 to TRBJ2-7; 7 bases agree with TRBD1. Unmatched junction bases numbered 10, after V lost 5 bases and J lost 3 bases. The CDR3 loop spans 15 amino acids. Germline CDR1 is SGHTA and CDR2 is FQGTGA. CDR3 sequence: CASSLWPGQNYEQYF. In nucleotides, the CDR3 is TGTGCCAGCAGCCTTTGGCCGGGACAGAACTACGAGCAGTACTTC.

The chain is built from TRBV6-5 and TRBJ1-1, with D hard to call. Looked up from germline, CDR1 is MNHEY and CDR2 is SVGAGI. This CDR3 is 14 amino acids long. V was trimmed by 0 bases and J by 7 bases, leaving 12 bases between them. The CDR3 region is CASSYSFQIVEAFF. DNA for the CDR3: TGTGCCAGCAGTTACTCTTTTCAAATCGTTGAAGCTTTCTTT.

This chain connects TRBV18 to TRBJ1-2; TRBD1 is a possible D gene (6 bases). The CDR3 length is 14 residues. Germline CDR1 KGHSH, CDR2 LQKENI. Trimming stripped 6 bases from V and 4 bases from J, with 15 bases between. In DNA, the CDR3 is TGTGCCAGCTCCCCCCCGACAGGCGCCTATGGCTACACCTTC. Its translation: CASSPPTGAYGYTF.

The rearrangement links TRBV11-2 to TRBJ2-2; D is unresolved. Per the germline V gene, CDR1 is SGHAT and CDR2 is FQNNGV. The CDR3 has 15 residues. Between the trimmed V and J ends, which lost 8 bases and 4 bases, there was a span of 17 bases. The CDR3 DNA is TGTGCCAGCTCAGAACGGGCAGCTAGCACCGGGGAGCTGTTTTTT. Translating gives CASSERAASTGELFF.

This chain joins TRBV7-9 and TRBJ2-5, with D tentatively TRBD1 or TRBD2 (6 bases each). Trimming shortened V by 11 bases and J by 5 bases, and 15 bases separated the two germline ends. The CDR3 sequence is 12 residues long. Looked up from germline, CDR1 is SEHNR and CDR2 is FQNEAQ (reference sequence). The CDR3 loop is CASGAGGETQYF. The CDR3 DNA reads as TGTGCCTCAGGGGCCGGAGGGGAGACCCAGTACTTC. Full variable domain (rest looked up from reference TRBV7-9 and TRBJ2-5): DTGVSQNPRHKITKRGQNVTFRCDPISEHNRLYWYRQTLGQGPEFLTYFQNEAQLEKSRLLSDRFSAERPKGSFSTLEIQRTEQGDSAMYLCASGAGGETQYFGPGTRLLVL.

The CDR3 here is CSGRQGPANIQYF. In DNA, the CDR3 is TGCAGCGGGCGACAGGGTCCTGCAAACATTCAGTACTTC. This sequence joins TRBV29-1 and TRBJ2-4, with 7 bases identical to TRBD1. V gave up 7 bases and J gave up 6 bases; unmatched junction bases: 9. CDR1 is SQVTM, CDR2 ANQGSEA, per germline. This CDR3 spans 13 amino acids.

This clonotype was seen repeatedly, ten times or more. V is TRBV7-2 and J is TRBJ2-7, with 8 bases fitting TRBD2. CDR1 and CDR2 (germline): SGHTA, FQGNSA. The CDR3 totals 16 residues. The V segment lost 6 bases and the J segment 2 bases; nucleotides outside the gene matches: 12. The CDR3 DNA reads as TGTGCCAGCAGTATAGGTCCGGCTAGCGGGCCCTACGAGCAGTACTTC. Translation: CASSIGPASGPYEQYF.

This clonotype was seen many times. V usage is TRBV7-2 and J usage is TRBJ2-3, with D perhaps being TRBD1 or TRBD2 (5 bases each). This CDR3 comprises 13 residues. The ends were cut back, 2 bases at V and 6 bases at J, with 9 bases in the middle. Germline assignment: CDR1 SGHTA and CDR2 FQGNSA. The CDR3 reads CASSLSGRDTQYF. Here the CDR3 DNA reads TGTGCCAGCAGCTTATCGGGGCGGGATACGCAGTATTTT.

This clonotype was counted only a few times. V and J are TRBV15 and TRBJ2-5; D unresolved. The V and J ends lost 3 bases and 7 bases respectively, with 12 bases between them. The CDR3 is 13 amino acids. The germline gives CDR1 LNHNV, CDR2 YYDKDF (reference sequence). CDR3 region: CATSRKSPPTQYF. The CDR3, as DNA: TGTGCCACCAGCAGGAAATCTCCCCCGACCCAGTACTTC.

In its sample, this clonotype was seen a few times. V gene TRBV24-1 combines with J gene TRBJ2-5; no clear D. The CDR3 contains 13 residues. Looked up from germline, CDR1 is KGHDR and CDR2 is SFDVKD. Deletions cut 4 bases from V and 4 bases from J, with 9 bases between. The CDR3 DNA reads TGTGCCACCAGTGAAAGGATTGGAGAGACCCAGTACTTC. Its translation: CATSERIGETQYF.

This clonotype occurred many times. V and J are TRBV11-3 and TRBJ2-5; 14 positions match TRBD2. The length of the CDR3 is 16 residues. Trimming at V came to 4 bases and at J to 2 bases, leaving 3 bases not matched to a gene. The V gene's germline CDR1 is SGHNT and CDR2 YENEEA. The CDR3 sequence is CASSSGLAGEQETQYF. In DNA, the CDR3 is TGTGCCAGCAGCTCGGGACTAGCGGGGGAGCAAGAGACCCAGTACTTC.

V is TRBV12-3 or TRBV12-4 and J is TRBJ1-1; D is perhaps TRBD1 (6 bases). V was cut by 3 bases and J by 8 bases, with 10 bases left in between. The CDR3 runs to 12 residues. CDR3 amino acids: CASSFGQGEAFF. The CDR3 region has the DNA TGTGCCAGCAGTTTTGGGCAGGGGGAAGCTTTCTTT.

The chain recombines TRBV5-1 with TRBJ2-1; TRBD2 aligns across 8 bases. The length of the CDR3 is 14 residues. V shed 5 bases and J 5 bases; nucleotides not matched to a gene: 6. Per germline, CDR1 SGHRS and CDR2 YFSETQ. This CDR3 is CASSNILADNEQFF. In nucleotides, the CDR3 is TGCGCCAGCAGTAATATACTAGCGGACAATGAGCAGTTCTTC.

The chain has TRBV2 and TRBJ1-1; D unclear. The CDR3 extends over 14 amino acids. The germline V gene has CDR1 SNHLY and CDR2 FYNNEI. Trimming removed 8 bases from V and 1 base from J, with 14 bases in between. CDR3 sequence reads: CASGRSWGNTEAFF. The CDR3 DNA reads as TGTGCCAGCGGAAGGTCTTGGGGGAACACTGAAGCTTTCTTT.

Ten or more counts support this clonotype. V gene TRBV4-2 combines with J gene TRBJ2-2; 9 bases align to TRBD2. The germline V gene encodes CDR1 LGHNA and CDR2 YNFKEQ. This CDR3 region has 17 residues. Trimming removed 0 bases from V and 4 bases from J; junction bases left unmatched: 6. In DNA form, the CDR3 reads TGTGCCAGCAGCCAAGACCAAGCGGGAGGCCCCACCGGGGAGCTGTTTTTT. Amino acid sequence: CASSQDQAGGPTGELFF.